This entry features one TCR beta chain sequence. Its antigen is not known. The data were taken from a study of shared clonotypes between healthy human individuals. Study summary: Each donor's CD4 naive and CD4 memory cells filled three plates apiece, CD8 naive two, and CD8 memory one. General study results and limits: Despite large depth, sorted-subset datasets appeared incompletely sequenced. Compared with memory subsets, naive subsets generally had larger estimated richness.

TCRdb's copy holds only in-frame clones and misses some; the assay was immunoSEQ multiplex PCR. The table lists 1 million to 1.2 million clones, approximately 77% of them singletons. Material: memory CD4+ T cells from PBMCs. Subset defined: CD45RA-negative fraction. The origin of this receptor is a man aged 18 to 35 in good health. Some clones in this sample may be carry-over from other donors' samples.

The CDR3 reads CASTPHLNTEAFF. CDR3 nucleotide sequence: TGTGCCAGTACCCCCCATCTGAACACTGAAGCTTTCTTT. The chain combines TRBV19 with TRBJ1-1; D is ambiguous. Trimming cost V 7 bases and J 0 bases, with 9 bases left between them. CDR1 and CDR2 (germline): LNHDA, SQIVND (reference sequence). The CDR3 has 13 residues.